The clone carrying this TCR beta chain was counted only a few times. The sample is drawn from a study of blood T cell repertoires in COVID-19. Study as a whole: From T cells, B-cell-depleted T cells, or PBMCs came the material, which was cDNA or gDNA.

The CDR3 covers 14 residues. Trimming removed 1 base at V and 4 bases at J, with 8 bases between. The V gene's germline CDR1 is LGHNA and CDR2 YSLEER. Generated by immunoSEQ multiplex PCR, the TCRdb table keeps only in-frame clones and is missing some. The data contain 100,000 to 120,000 clones, 81% of them singletons. This chain uses TRBV4-3 with TRBJ1-3, with TRBD1 as a possible D gene (5 bases). The sequenced sample consisted of peripheral blood. The sequence derives from a woman in her 70s with acute or convalescent COVID-19. CDR3 bases: TGCGCCAGCAGCCAAGCTGGGGGGGGAAACACCATATATTTT. Translating it yields CASSQAGGGNTIYF.